This note documents a single TCR beta chain sequence. The V end was cut by 0 bases, the J end by 3 bases, with 12 bases between. This CDR3 has 16 residues. From germline, CDR1 is SGHRS and CDR2 YFSETQ. Generated by immunoSEQ multiplex PCR, the TCRdb table keeps only in-frame clones and is missing some. Of some 5,000 clones listed, roughly 83% are singletons. This record comes from a study of chemoradiotherapy in HPV16-positive cancers. This TCR derives from a human donor with HPV-associated anogenital cancer. Sequenced here: tumor tissue, sampled from a patient who underwent chemoradiotherapy. The chain couples TRBV5-1 to TRBJ2-2; D may match TRBD1 or TRBD2 (5 bases each). For the CDR3, the DNA is TGCGCCAGCAGCTTGGCGGGGCGTAGTGACACCGGGGAGCTGTTTTTT. Protein product: CASSLAGRSDTGELFF.